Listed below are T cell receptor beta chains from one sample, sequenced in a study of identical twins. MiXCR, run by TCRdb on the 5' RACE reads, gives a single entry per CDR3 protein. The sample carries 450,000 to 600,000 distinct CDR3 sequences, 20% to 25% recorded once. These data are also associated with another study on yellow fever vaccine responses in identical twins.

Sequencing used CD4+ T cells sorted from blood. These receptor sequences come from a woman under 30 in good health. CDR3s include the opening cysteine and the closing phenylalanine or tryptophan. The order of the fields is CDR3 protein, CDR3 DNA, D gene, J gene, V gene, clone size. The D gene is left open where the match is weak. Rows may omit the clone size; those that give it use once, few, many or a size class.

cdr3_aa: CASSEYRDSEAFF; cdr3_nt: TGTGCCAGCAGTGAGTACCGGGACAGTGAAGCTTTCTTT; d_call: TRBD1; j_call: TRBJ1-1; v_call: TRBV6-1; clone_size: NA
cdr3_aa: CASSPYLRPAQPQHF; cdr3_nt: TGTGCCAGCAGCCCCTACCTCCGGCCAGCTCAGCCCCAGCATTTT; d_call: NA; j_call: TRBJ1-5; v_call: TRBV12-3/TRBV12-4; clone_size: NA
cdr3_aa: CSAATSGKGYEQYF; cdr3_nt: TGCAGTGCCGCGACTAGCGGGAAAGGTTACGAGCAGTACTTC; d_call: TRBD2; j_call: TRBJ2-7; v_call: TRBV20-1; clone_size: NA
cdr3_aa: CASSRDHQETQYF; cdr3_nt: TGTGCCAGCAGCCGGGACCACCAAGAGACCCAGTACTTC; d_call: NA; j_call: TRBJ2-5; v_call: TRBV2; clone_size: NA
cdr3_aa: CASSQVPGRTAQHF; cdr3_nt: TGCGCCAGCAGCCAAGTCCCAGGGAGGACAGCCCAGCATTTT; d_call: NA; j_call: TRBJ1-5; v_call: TRBV4-1; clone_size: NA
cdr3_aa: CASSSGGAVVKNIQYF; cdr3_nt: TGTGCCAGCAGTAGCGGGGGGGCAGTAGTCAAAAACATTCAGTACTTC; d_call: TRBD2; j_call: TRBJ2-4; v_call: TRBV27; clone_size: NA
cdr3_aa: CASSVGGLSTEAFF; cdr3_nt: TGTGCCAGCAGCGTAGGGGGGCTGAGCACTGAAGCTTTCTTT; d_call: NA; j_call: TRBJ1-1; v_call: TRBV9; clone_size: NA
cdr3_aa: CASSIDRGEQYF; cdr3_nt: TGTGCCAGCAGCATTGACAGGGGCGAGCAGTACTTC; d_call: TRBD1; j_call: TRBJ2-7; v_call: TRBV3-1; clone_size: few
cdr3_aa: CSADRRGTSSPEQYF; cdr3_nt: TGCAGTGCTGATAGACGCGGGACATCCTCTCCCGAGCAGTACTTC; d_call: NA; j_call: TRBJ2-7; v_call: TRBV20-1; clone_size: few
cdr3_aa: CAISEFSGTSYNEQFF; cdr3_nt: TGTGCCATCAGTGAGTTTAGCGGGACGTCCTACAATGAGCAGTTCTTC; d_call: TRBD2; j_call: TRBJ2-1; v_call: TRBV10-3; clone_size: few
cdr3_aa: CASSLDKVNNEQFF; cdr3_nt: TGTGCCAGCAGCTTGGATAAGGTCAACAATGAGCAGTTCTTC; d_call: NA; j_call: TRBJ2-1; v_call: TRBV5-6; clone_size: many
cdr3_aa: CSARSGGVTEAFF; cdr3_nt: TGCAGTGCTAGGAGTGGGGGGGTAACTGAAGCTTTCTTT; d_call: NA; j_call: TRBJ1-1; v_call: TRBV20-1; clone_size: few
cdr3_aa: CASSPIRDNEKLFF; cdr3_nt: TGTGCCAGTAGCCCCATCCGAGACAATGAAAAACTGTTTTTT; d_call: NA; j_call: TRBJ1-4; v_call: TRBV19; clone_size: NA
cdr3_aa: CASSLDSPFYGYTF; cdr3_nt: TGCGCCAGCAGCTTGGACAGCCCCTTCTATGGCTACACCTTC; d_call: NA; j_call: TRBJ1-2; v_call: TRBV5-1; clone_size: few
cdr3_aa: CASSTDSVVTEAFF; cdr3_nt: TGTGCCAGCAGCACGGACAGTGTAGTCACTGAAGCTTTCTTT; d_call: NA; j_call: TRBJ1-1; v_call: TRBV3-1; clone_size: NA
cdr3_aa: CASSQAVVSNEKLFF; cdr3_nt: TGTGCCAGCAGCCAAGCGGTTGTTTCTAATGAAAAACTGTTTTTT; d_call: NA; j_call: TRBJ1-4; v_call: TRBV4-2; clone_size: NA
cdr3_aa: CASSEWTSGLWDTQYF; cdr3_nt: TGTGCCAGCAGTGAATGGACTAGCGGACTATGGGATACGCAGTATTTT; d_call: TRBD2; j_call: TRBJ2-3; v_call: TRBV2; clone_size: NA
cdr3_aa: CASTAGVTGANVLTF; cdr3_nt: TGTGCCAGCACTGCAGGAGTCACTGGGGCCAACGTCCTGACTTTC; d_call: NA; j_call: TRBJ2-6; v_call: TRBV6-1; clone_size: NA
cdr3_aa: CASSVVQGAGGELFF; cdr3_nt: TGTGCCAGCAGTGTAGTGCAGGGGGCAGGCGGGGAGCTGTTTTTT; d_call: TRBD1; j_call: TRBJ2-2; v_call: TRBV2; clone_size: NA
cdr3_aa: CATSDPLTGGRPFSYNEQFF; cdr3_nt: TGTGCCACCAGTGACCCCCTGACAGGGGGCAGGCCGTTCTCCTACAATGAGCAGTTCTTC; d_call: TRBD1; j_call: TRBJ2-1; v_call: TRBV24-1; clone_size: many
cdr3_aa: CASGGGYANTGELFF; cdr3_nt: TGTGCCAGCGGGGGGGGTTACGCGAACACCGGGGAGCTGTTTTTT; d_call: TRBD2; j_call: TRBJ2-2; v_call: TRBV2; clone_size: few
cdr3_aa: CASSLVGWQGASEQFF; cdr3_nt: TGTGCCAGCAGCTTAGTTGGTTGGCAGGGGGCAAGTGAGCAGTTCTTC; d_call: TRBD1; j_call: TRBJ2-1; v_call: TRBV11-3; clone_size: NA
cdr3_aa: CASSPYASGNTGELFF; cdr3_nt: TGCGCCAGCAGCCCCTACGCTAGCGGGAACACCGGGGAGCTGTTTTTT; d_call: TRBD2; j_call: TRBJ2-2; v_call: TRBV5-1; clone_size: NA
cdr3_aa: CASSRGGDSNQPQHF; cdr3_nt: TGTGCCAGCAGCCGAGGGGGCGATAGCAATCAGCCCCAGCATTTT; d_call: TRBD1; j_call: TRBJ1-5; v_call: TRBV6-1; clone_size: NA
cdr3_aa: CASSLGGRSSGSGSYNEQFF; cdr3_nt: TGTGCCAGCAGCTTAGGTGGCAGAAGTTCGGGGTCGGGCTCCTACAATGAGCAGTTCTTC; d_call: NA; j_call: TRBJ2-1; v_call: TRBV11-2; clone_size: NA
cdr3_aa: CATSRLTGPTFYEQYF; cdr3_nt: TGTGCCACCAGCAGACTCACGGGACCCACCTTCTACGAGCAGTACTTC; d_call: NA; j_call: TRBJ2-7; v_call: TRBV15; clone_size: NA
cdr3_aa: CASSHNQAVTDTQYF; cdr3_nt: TGTGCCAGCTCACACAACCAGGCGGTCACAGATACGCAGTATTTT; d_call: NA; j_call: TRBJ2-3; v_call: TRBV18; clone_size: NA
cdr3_aa: CASSSTGLRSEAFF; cdr3_nt: TGTGCCAGCAGCTCGACCGGGCTGAGGTCTGAAGCTTTCTTT; d_call: NA; j_call: TRBJ1-1; v_call: TRBV7-9; clone_size: NA